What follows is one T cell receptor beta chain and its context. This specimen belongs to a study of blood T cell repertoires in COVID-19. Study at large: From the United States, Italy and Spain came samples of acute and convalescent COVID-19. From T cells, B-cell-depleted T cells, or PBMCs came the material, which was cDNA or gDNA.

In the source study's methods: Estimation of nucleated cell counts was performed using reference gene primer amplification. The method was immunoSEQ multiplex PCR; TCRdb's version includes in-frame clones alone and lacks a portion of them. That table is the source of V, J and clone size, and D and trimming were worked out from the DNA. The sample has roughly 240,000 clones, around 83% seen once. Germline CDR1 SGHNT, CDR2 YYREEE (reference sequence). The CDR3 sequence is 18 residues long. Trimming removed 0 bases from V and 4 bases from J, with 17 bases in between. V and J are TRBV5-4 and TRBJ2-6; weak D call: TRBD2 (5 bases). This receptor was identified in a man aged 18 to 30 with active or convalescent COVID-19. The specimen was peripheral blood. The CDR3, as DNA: TGTGCCAGCAGCTTGGAGCTAGCCCTAATACGGGGGGCCAACGTCCTGACTTTC. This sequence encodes CASSLELALIRGANVLTF.